Reported below is one T cell receptor (beta chain). The antigen is undetermined. Axillary draining lymph nodes of breast cancer patients supplied the node samples. V was trimmed by 4 bases and J by 2 bases, leaving 6 bases between them. This CDR3 has 12 residues. Per germline, CDR1 SGHNT and CDR2 YYREEE (reference sequence). The sample comes from a study of breast tumors, draining lymph nodes, adjacent tissues. Points from the study as a whole: Tumor TCR diversity was below lymph nodes but above nontumor tissue.

Each CDR3 protein gets one entry after TCRdb re-called the multiplex PCR reads with MiXCR. The table shows around 150,000 distinct CDR3 sequences, with approximately 32% occurring only once. The receptor comes from a female donor with breast cancer. Some clones in this sample may be carry-over from other donors' samples. The sequenced material came from axillary lymph node tissue. The V and J genes are TRBV5-4 and TRBJ1-1; D gene unclear. CDR3 nucleotide sequence: TGTGCCAGCAGCCAAACAAACACTGAAGCTTTCTTT. Its protein product is CASSQTNTEAFF.